This TCR beta chain was documented in a study of T-cell memory formation after mild COVID-19 (dated by TCRdb to the early 2020s). Looking at the study overall: Most TCR sequence clusters were specific to one of the two donors. Longitudinal TCRalpha and TCRbeta repertoire sequencing tracked T-cell clones expanding and contracting after mild COVID-19 in a couple of donors. The cohort was made up of two young adult volunteers, one female and one male, who were previously healthy.

PBMCs were isolated by Ficoll-Paque density gradient centrifugation. Instrument on record: Illumina NovaSeq 6000. TCRalpha and TCRbeta cDNA libraries were constructed by 5'RACE with constant-segment primers, with sample barcodes and unique molecular identifiers being introduced. RNA was extracted from every sample with Trizol reagent. Amplification of the libraries took two PCR steps, and the second step added a second sample barcode plus Illumina TruSeq adapters. Sequencing of libraries was performed on an Illumina NovaSeq with 2 x 150 bp paired-end reads. In the original analysis: Reads were demultiplexed and collapsed into UMI-guided consensus sequences with migec v1.2.7. With mixcr v2.1.11, UMI consensuses were aligned to TRA and TRB V and J templates and assembled into clonotypes. A clonotype was counted as expanded or contracted only when both edgeR and NoisET called the clonotype significant, with the noise models trained on biological replicates. For edgeR calls, a false discovery rate-adjusted p below 0.01 and a log2 fold-change threshold of 1 were applied. As an exploratory analysis of dynamics, max-normalized trajectories of the 1000 most abundant clonotypes were examined with PCA combined with hierarchical clustering. Each responding clone was given a CD4 or CD8 phenotype based on the CD4+ and CD8+ repertoires, which had been sequenced separately. The public reads were reanalyzed by TCRdb: fastp trimming at Q25, MiXCR alignment, in-frame beta chains only. One record per CDR3 amino acid sequence lists the most common genes and DNA. In this record, the V and J calls reflect TCRdb's handling and not the investigators' own analysis. Present in this sample are about 210,000 distinct CDR3 sequences, 8% to 11% of which were seen just once. The ten most abundant clones make up 2.5% to 3.5% of the sample.

General conclusions and limits of the study: The detection of some responding clones in pre-infection memory suggests that pre-existing cross-reactive memory T cells joined the SARS-CoV-2 response. SARS-CoV-2 specificity of the second-wave clones peaking on day 37 was not confirmed. From day 15 to 85, contracting clones showed balanced CD4/CD8 phenotypes, whereas a second wave of clones that expanded from day 15 to 37 leaned towards CD4+. Contracting CD4+ clones turned up mainly in the CM and EM memory subsets, whereas EMRA was where CD8+ clones were enriched. The study included only a couple of mild cases, and larger cohorts that include severe cases with pre-infection samples were judged to be necessary.

V and J are truncated by 6 bases and 9 bases respectively, leaving an intervening sequence of 24 bases. Counted from cysteine to phenylalanine, this CDR3 has 15 amino acids. The sequence is cut down to CDR3 DNA, 45 bases in frame from base 1. The germline V gene gives CDR1 as MGHRA and CDR2 as YSYEKL. This clonotype was counted ten times or more. This receptor's antigen is unknown. No base qualities exist here, and no much larger clone lies one base off it. The clonotype comes from a man younger than 35 who had mild COVID-19 (a few samples of this study predate the infection). The sample titles of this study are shuffled in the database, so cell type and time point are left out; the donor was told from shared clones. The sequencing input was PBMCs or a T cell subset sorted from them (not recorded which). The V and J segments used are TRBV4-1 and TRBJ2-7; the D gene may be TRBD1 or TRBD2, since each aligns over 5 bases. The CDR3 region: CASSLVPGTRQAQYF. The DNA sequence is TGCGCCAGCAGTCTCGTTCCGGGGACGCGCCAGGCGCAGTACTTC.